These T cell receptor beta chains were read from a single sample in a study of tumor-infiltrating lymphocytes in primary liver carcinoma. TCRdb re-derived calls from the multiplex PCR reads in MiXCR, one entry per CDR3 protein. The table lists 100,000 to 150,000 distinct CDR3 sequences, approximately 70% of them singletons. The source material was liver tumor tissue from sampling region 1. These receptors all stem from a woman aged 60 to 75 with primary liver carcinoma and hepatitis B virus infection. CDR3s leave out the opening cysteine and the closing phenylalanine or tryptophan.

>TRBV11-2
ASSLLGQNDYT
>TRBV5-1
ASSPTLTDRGFNVLT
>TRBV6-5
ACSYSKGLADNYEQC
>TRBV11-2
ASSLRSSTDTQY
>TRBV11-3
ASTLESASEQS
>TRBV28
ASSPPVRLVTDTQY
>TRBV28
ANSAAGHFNSHLH
>TRBV6-5
ASGPRGQKNTEAF
>TRBV11-3
ASSLGLEARDTQY
>TRBV5-1
AGSQAGTGRCYT
>TRBV4-1
ASSQIGQGYGYT
>TRBV4-2
ASSQEGTGEETQY
>TRBV28
ASSMTGGDTEAS
>TRBV11-3
VSSLDRALNEQS
>TRBV5-6
ASSLQGARYYGYT
>TRBV12-3/TRBV12-4
ARSPRGSYKEQF
>TRBV11-2
ARNLEGKFYEQY
>TRBV5-5
ASSWTGTGSGELL
>TRBV7-9
ASSFSRTNTEAF
>TRBV11-3
TSREDSGNTIY
>TRBV28
ASRRTARIGNTIY
>TRBV5-5
ASSLRQSTAHYGYT
>TRBV7-8
ASSPLRSRVLNTEAF
>TRBV20-1
SATGQVQETQY
>TRBV10-3
ATRDRGHVNTEAI
>TRBV30
AWSRTSGNEQF
>TRBV15
ATSTATTYEQY
>TRBV6-1
ASSSGAFGNQPQH
>TRBV5-6
ASSAAGEGAIRRRAGYT
>TRBV11-2
ASTVHGTYEQY
>TRBV4-2
ASSQELAGGYEQY
>TRBV28
ASRGQGISGNTIY
>TRBV6-4
ASSDSQYNEQF
>TRBV7-3
ASKKTGESGGYT
>TRBV5-1
SSSSSGHYLDTQY
>TRBV28
TSTPASISGANVLT
>TRBV28
ASSLYRWAEQF
>TRBV29-1
SVTGEATYDEQY
>TRBV30
AWSVAGDTQY
>TRBV5-4
ASSIHLAGAKNTQY
>TRBV12-3/TRBV12-4
ASKTAGGEQPQH
>TRBV6-1
TSSGTINNEQF
>TRBV2
ASTETRSVF
>TRBV29-1
SVDIAGAGVAGELF
>TRBV10-3
AISESSGGGGRAVGRQTQY
>TRBV11-2
ASSFVENTQY
>TRBV4-1
ASSRTGQVDTEAF
>TRBV12-3/TRBV12-4
ASSERGGRPTTNVGYT
>TRBV7-9
ASSPGHKSQAF
>TRBV4-2
AISQGDGLARSYEQY
>TRBV5-4
ASSARDRGREALH
>TRBV11-2
ASNPPWGYSYT
>TRBV2
ASSGHSSTDTQY
>TRBV19
ASMGTSGSYNEQF
>TRBV7-2
ASSLGTGRGNTEAF
>TRBV6-6
ASTRLIWGGPGELF
>TRBV11-2
ASGFPRLHASTGELF